Presented here are 12 T cell receptor beta chains from one specimen sequenced in a study of T-cell memory formation after mild COVID-19. A single record per CDR3 protein comes from TCRdb applying MiXCR to the 5' RACE reads. The sample carries 250,000 to 300,000 distinct CDR3 sequences, 16% recorded once. The sequencing input was PBMCs or a T cell subset sorted from them (not recorded which). The origin of the receptors is a man younger than 35 who had mild COVID-19 (a few samples of this study predate the infection). Cell type and time point are not known.

This clonotype was picked up many times. The chain carries TRBV5-5 and TRBJ1-5, with a weak D call TRBD1 (5 bases). The CDR3 totals 13 residues. Trimming left V 0 bases short and J 7 bases short, with 8 bases between. From germline, CDR1 is SGHKS and CDR2 YYEKEE (reference sequence). CDR3 residues: CASSLGWDQPQHF. Written as DNA, the CDR3 is TGTGCCAGCAGCTTGGGATGGGACCAGCCCCAGCATTTT.

CDR3 DNA sequence: TGCGCCAGCAGCCAAGATCAAAGACAGGGGGCAAATGAGCAGTTCTTC. Residues: CASSQDQRQGANEQFF. The chain has TRBV4-3 and TRBJ2-1; TRBD1 aligns across 10 bases. The CDR3 sequence is 16 residues long. The ends lost 0 bases at V and 7 bases at J; junction bases unmatched: 6. Germline CDR1 and CDR2: LGHNA and YSLEER.

In its sample, this clonotype was seen a few times. V usage is TRBV27 and J usage is TRBJ2-4, with a possible D match to TRBD1 (5 bases). V was cut by 8 bases and J by 2 bases, with 10 bases left in between. This CDR3 spans 13 amino acids. Germline lookup yields CDR1 MNHEY and CDR2 SMNVEV (reference sequence). Written as DNA, the CDR3 is TGTGCCAGCGGCCCAGGGTCCAAAAACATTCAGTACTTC. It codes for CASGPGSKNIQYF.

This clonotype was picked up many times. This sequence joins TRBV6-6 and TRBJ1-3, with 8 bases that match TRBD1. The ends lost 6 bases at V and 2 bases at J; junction bases unmatched: 3. The germline CDR1 and CDR2 sequences are MNHNY and SVGAGI (reference sequence). The CDR3 is 14 amino acids. The CDR3 loop is CASSLQGAGNTIYF. The CDR3 DNA follows: TGTGCCAGCAGCCTACAGGGGGCTGGAAACACCATATATTTT.

This clonotype was detected only a few times. The gene calls are TRBV6-5 and TRBJ2-1; unclear D gene. The CDR3 runs to 16 residues. V lost 0 bases, J lost 5 bases, and 14 bases lay in between. The germline gives CDR1 MNHEY, CDR2 SVGAGI. The CDR3 nucleotides read TGTGCCAGCAGTTACTCACCCCTCACTTTGGACAATGAGCAGTTCTTC. It specifies CASSYSPLTLDNEQFF.

The chain uses TRBV6-6 and TRBJ1-1; 7 nucleotides align to TRBD1. V gave up 2 bases and J gave up 1 base; unmatched junction bases: 4. CDR1 MNHNY and CDR2 SVGAGI come from the germline V gene (reference sequence). The CDR3 totals 15 residues. In DNA form, the CDR3 reads TGTGCCAGCAGTTACGGGGCAGGGGGGAACACTGAAGCTTTCTTT. Residues: CASSYGAGGNTEAFF.

This chain joins TRBV3-2 and TRBJ2-7; the table gives TRBD2 as D, unverified against the DNA. TRBV3-2 is flagged as a pseudogene. The CDR3 spans 15 residues. Written as DNA, the CDR3 is TGTGCCAGCAGCCGGGGACTAGCGGGGGTCTGCGAGCAGTACGTC. Translated: CASSRGLAGVCEQYV.

This clonotype was seen repeatedly, ten times or more. V gene TRBV2 combines with J gene TRBJ1-6; 8 nucleotides align to TRBD1. This CDR3 contains 12 residues. V was pared by 6 bases and J by 10 bases, with 2 bases of the junction left unmatched. Germline V gives CDR1 SNHLY, CDR2 FYNNEI. The CDR3 DNA reads TGTGCCAGCAGAGGGACAGGATCACCCCTCCACTTT. Its translation: CASRGTGSPLHF.

This clonotype was observed a few times. The V gene is TRBV20-1, the J gene TRBJ2-1, with no clear D. Deletions cut 3 bases from V and 5 bases from J, with 5 bases between. The CDR3 runs 11 residues. CDR1 and CDR2 (germline): DFQATT, SNEGSKA (reference sequence). The DNA for the CDR3 is TGCAGTGCTAGTACCCACAATGAGCAGTTCTTC. Translated: CSASTHNEQFF.

The CDR3 protein is CASSLWSGANEQFF. In nucleotides, the CDR3 is TGTGCCAGCAGCTTATGGTCAGGGGCCAATGAGCAGTTCTTC. The V gene is TRBV7-8, the J gene TRBJ2-1; TRBD1 might be the D (6 bases). CDR1 is SGHVS, CDR2 FQNEAQ, per germline. V was shortened by 2 bases and J by 6 bases, with 11 bases between the two germline ends. The CDR3 contains 14 residues.

V is TRBV6-2 or TRBV6-3 and J is TRBJ1-6, with unresolved D. The CDR3 sequence is 17 residues long. Looked up from germline, CDR1 is MNHEY and CDR2 is SVGEGT. V gave up 5 bases and J gave up 2 bases, with 16 bases separating them. The CDR3 sequence is CASSDPTRGAYNSPLHF. CDR3 sequence (DNA): TGTGCCAGCAGTGACCCTACCCGGGGTGCCTATAATTCACCCCTCCACTTT.

This clonotype has a count of ten or more. The J gene is TRBJ2-7, the V gene TRBV19; no reliable D call. Germline CDR1 LNHDA, CDR2 SQIVND (reference sequence). Trimming took off 10 bases at V and 3 bases at J, with 16 bases between the two ends. The CDR3 contains 13 residues. Here the CDR3 DNA reads TGTGCCACCCAAGACACCAACGGCTACGAGCAGTACTTC. This encodes CATQDTNGYEQYF.